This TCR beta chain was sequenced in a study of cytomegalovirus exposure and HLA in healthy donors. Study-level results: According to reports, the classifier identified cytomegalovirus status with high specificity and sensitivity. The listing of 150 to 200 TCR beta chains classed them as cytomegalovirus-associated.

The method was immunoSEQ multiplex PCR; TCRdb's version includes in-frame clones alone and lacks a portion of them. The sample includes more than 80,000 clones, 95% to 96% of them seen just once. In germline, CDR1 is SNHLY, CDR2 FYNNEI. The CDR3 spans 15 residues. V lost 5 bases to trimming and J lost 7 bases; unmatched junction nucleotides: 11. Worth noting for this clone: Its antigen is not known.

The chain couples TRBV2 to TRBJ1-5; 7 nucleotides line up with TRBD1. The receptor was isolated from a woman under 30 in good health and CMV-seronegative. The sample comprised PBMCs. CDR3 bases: TGTGCCAGCAGTCGAGGGGGCGCGAGGGTCCAGCCCCAGCATTTT. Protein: CASSRGGARVQPQHF.